A single T cell receptor (beta chain) is shown here with its context. Its antigen is unknown. There are no base qualities to consult, and no much larger clone falls within one base. The germline V gene (reference sequence) yields SGHNT for CDR1 and YYREEE for CDR2. The junction carries 14 bases between V and J, which are trimmed by 4 bases and 0 bases respectively. Including cysteine and phenylalanine, the CDR3 has 16 amino acids. CDR3 DNA only is kept here, 48 bases in frame from base 1. PBMCs were separated from peripheral blood, and TCR beta sequencing was performed on genomic DNA obtained from unsorted PBMCs. This sample was included in a study (dated 2022 in TCRdb). Survey-level sequencing on the immunoSEQ platform was used to profile the TCR beta chain repertoires. The authors' pipeline ran thus. Repertoire diversity was quantified by the inverse Simpson index, and CDR3 amino acid length spectratypes and V-J pairing frequencies were compared. Clonotypes specific to SARS-CoV-2, CMV, influenza A and EBV were annotated by matching TCR beta CDR3 sequences against VDJdb. In its TCRdb copy, this immuneACCESS table keeps in-frame sequences only and misses some clones. Where compared with another copy, unresolved V genes explain less than half of these, and the others have no known cause. That table furnishes V, J and clone size, whereas the DNA furnished D and trimming. Counted in this sample were some 70,000 clones; around 93% of them appeared once. Roughly 4% of the sample goes to the ten largest clones.

Results the study describes overall, beyond this receptor: Further investigation, including longitudinal sampling and assessment of a control group, is stated by the authors to be required.

The chain employs TRBV5-4 and TRBJ1-3, with TRBD1 perhaps the D gene, on 5 matching bases. What was sequenced was PBMCs. This TCR was recovered from a man aged 35 to 55 with rheumatoid arthritis. The CDR3: CASSQNTGPSGNTIYF. The sequenced DNA: TGTGCCAGCAGCCAAAACACAGGCCCCTCTGGAAACACCATATATTTT. The entire variable domain, with the stretches around the CDR3 drawn from the reference TRBV5-4 and TRBJ1-3 proteins, is ETGVTQSPTHLIKTRGQQVTLRCSSQSGHNTVSWYQQALGQGPQFIFQYYREEENGRGNFPPRFSGLQFPNYSSELNVNALELDDSALYLCASSQNTGPSGNTIYFGEGSWLTVV.